These T cell receptor beta chains were read from a single sample in a study of blood T cell repertoires in COVID-19. Libraries were prepared by immunoSEQ multiplex PCR; TCRdb keeps only in-frame clonotypes and omits some of them. The repertoire has around 250,000 clones, roughly 90% of them found once; the top ten carry 5.5% to 6.5%. The sample consisted of peripheral blood. Receptor source: a man aged 55 to 69 with acute or convalescent COVID-19. Each CDR3 is given without its conserved first and last residue.

v_call	j_call	cdr3_aa
TRBV28	TRBJ1-1	ASSSTTYRGLVDTEAF
TRBV5-1	TRBJ2-7	ASSYPGQTYEQY
TRBV7-9	TRBJ2-5	ASSLWTDQETQY
TRBV7-2	TRBJ1-2	ASSARPGNYGYT
TRBV7-9	TRBJ2-1	ASSLGTGERNEQF
TRBV24-1	TRBJ2-2	ATSGPGQFGELF
TRBV7-8	TRBJ1-5	ASSSLYSNQPQH
TRBV19	TRBJ2-3	ASSTGLAGVTDTQY
TRBV5-1	TRBJ2-1	ASSLDLAGVVQF
TRBV28	TRBJ1-2	ASSLYLRQVGGYT
TRBV30	TRBJ1-2	AWSVLGRDYGYT
TRBV7-2	TRBJ2-5	ASSPRVAGSYETQY
TRBV30	TRBJ2-1	AWSGTSGWGEQF
TRBV6-6	TRBJ2-1	ASSPISGRNNEQF
TRBV3-1/TRBV3-2	TRBJ2-7	ASSRGLDGYEQY
TRBV7-3	TRBJ1-6	ASSLFSEDSPLH